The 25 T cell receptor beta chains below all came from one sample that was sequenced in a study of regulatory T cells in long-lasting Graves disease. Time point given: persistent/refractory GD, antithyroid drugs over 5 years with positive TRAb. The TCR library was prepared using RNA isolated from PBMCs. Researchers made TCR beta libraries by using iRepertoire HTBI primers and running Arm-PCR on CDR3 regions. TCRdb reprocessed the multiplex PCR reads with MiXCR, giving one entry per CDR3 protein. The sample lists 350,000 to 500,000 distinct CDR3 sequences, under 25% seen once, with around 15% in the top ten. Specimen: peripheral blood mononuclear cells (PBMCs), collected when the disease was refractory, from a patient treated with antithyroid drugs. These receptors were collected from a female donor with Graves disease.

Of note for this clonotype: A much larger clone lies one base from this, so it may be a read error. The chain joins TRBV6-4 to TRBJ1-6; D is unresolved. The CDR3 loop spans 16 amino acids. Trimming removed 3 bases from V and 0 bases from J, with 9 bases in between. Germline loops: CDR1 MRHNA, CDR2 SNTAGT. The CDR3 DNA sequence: TGTGCCAGCAGTGATATCACGTGCTCCTATAATTCACCCCTCCACTTT. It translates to CASSDITCSYNSPLHF.

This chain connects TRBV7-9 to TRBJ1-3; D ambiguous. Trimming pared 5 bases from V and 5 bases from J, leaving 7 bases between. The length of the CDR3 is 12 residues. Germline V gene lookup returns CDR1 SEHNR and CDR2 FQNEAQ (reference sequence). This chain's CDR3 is CASSLNRNTIYF. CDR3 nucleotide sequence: TGTGCCAGCAGCCTAAATCGAAACACCATATATTTT.

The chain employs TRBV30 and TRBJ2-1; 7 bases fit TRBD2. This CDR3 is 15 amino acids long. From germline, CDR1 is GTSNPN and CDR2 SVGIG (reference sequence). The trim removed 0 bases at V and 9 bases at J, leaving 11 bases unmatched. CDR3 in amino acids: CAWSVGAGKSFEQFF. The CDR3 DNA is TGTGCCTGGAGTGTAGGAGCGGGAAAGTCTTTTGAGCAGTTCTTC.

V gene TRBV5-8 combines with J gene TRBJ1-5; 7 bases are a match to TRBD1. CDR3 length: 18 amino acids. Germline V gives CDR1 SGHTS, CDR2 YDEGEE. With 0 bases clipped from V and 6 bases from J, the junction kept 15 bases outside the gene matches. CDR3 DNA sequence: TGTGCCAGCAGCTTGGGGGACGTTAACTTCAGGGGGATTCAGCCCCAGCATTTT. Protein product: CASSLGDVNFRGIQPQHF. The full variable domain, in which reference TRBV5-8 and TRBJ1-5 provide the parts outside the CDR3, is EAGVTQSPTHLIKTRGQQATLRCSPISGHTSVYWYQQALGLGLQFLLWYDEGEERNRGNFPPRFSGRQFPNYSSELNVNALELEDSALYLCASSLGDVNFRGIQPQHFGDGTRLSIL.

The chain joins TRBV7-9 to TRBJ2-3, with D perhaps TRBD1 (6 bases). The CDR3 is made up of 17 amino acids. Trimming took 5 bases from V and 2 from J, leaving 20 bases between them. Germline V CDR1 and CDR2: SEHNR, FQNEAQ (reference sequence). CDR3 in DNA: TGTGCCAGCAGCAGAGATCTACAGGGCGACTACACAGATACGCAGTATTTT. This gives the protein CASSRDLQGDYTDTQYF.

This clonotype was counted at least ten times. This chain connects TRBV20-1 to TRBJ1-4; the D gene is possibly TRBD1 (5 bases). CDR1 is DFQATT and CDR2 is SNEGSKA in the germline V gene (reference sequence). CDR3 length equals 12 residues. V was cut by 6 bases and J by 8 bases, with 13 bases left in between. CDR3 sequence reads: CSAIGAREKLFF. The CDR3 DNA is TGCAGTGCCATCGGGGCGCGGGAAAAACTGTTTTTT.

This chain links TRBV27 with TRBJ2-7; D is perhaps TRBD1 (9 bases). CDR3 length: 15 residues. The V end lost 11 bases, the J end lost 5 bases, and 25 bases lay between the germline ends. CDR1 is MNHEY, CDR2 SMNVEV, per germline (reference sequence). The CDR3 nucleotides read TGTGCCTCCCACGGGGGGGGGACAGGGATGGACGAGCAGTACTTC. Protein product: CASHGGGTGMDEQYF.

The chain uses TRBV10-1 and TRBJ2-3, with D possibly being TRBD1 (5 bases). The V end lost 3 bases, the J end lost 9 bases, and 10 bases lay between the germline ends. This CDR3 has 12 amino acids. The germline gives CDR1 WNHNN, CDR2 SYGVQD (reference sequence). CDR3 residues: CASSDGHLTQYF. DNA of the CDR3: TGCGCCAGCAGTGATGGACACCTCACGCAGTATTTT.

The CDR3 coding sequence is TGCAGTGCTAGAGACGGGGGGTTTGGAAACACCATATATTTT. Its translation: CSARDGGFGNTIYF. V gene TRBV20-1 combines with J gene TRBJ1-3; a possible D gene is TRBD1 (5 bases). The ends were cut back, 0 bases at V and 3 bases at J, with 9 bases in the middle. Germline assignment: CDR1 DFQATT and CDR2 SNEGSKA (reference sequence). This CDR3 is built from 14 residues.

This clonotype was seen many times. CDR3 coding DNA: TGTGCCAGCAATCCCCTGGGAGGGTCCAGAGAGACCCAGTACTTC. Encoded protein: CASNPLGGSRETQYF. The V gene is TRBV25-1, the J gene TRBJ2-5, with 7 bases identical to TRBD2. The CDR3 length is 15 residues. Germline values: CDR1 MGHDK, CDR2 SYGVNS. V shed 7 bases and J 4 bases; nucleotides not matched to a gene: 12.

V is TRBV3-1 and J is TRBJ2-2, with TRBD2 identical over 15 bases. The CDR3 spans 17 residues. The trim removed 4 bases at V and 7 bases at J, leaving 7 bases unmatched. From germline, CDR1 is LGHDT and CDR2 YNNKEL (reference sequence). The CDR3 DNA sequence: TGTGCCAGCAGCCCGCCCCGGACTAGCGGGAGGGACGGGGAGCTGTTTTTT. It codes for CASSPPRTSGRDGELFF.

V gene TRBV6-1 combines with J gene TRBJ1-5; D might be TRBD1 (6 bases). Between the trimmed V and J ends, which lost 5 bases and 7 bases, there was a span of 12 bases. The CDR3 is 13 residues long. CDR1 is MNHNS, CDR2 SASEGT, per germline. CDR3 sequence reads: CASSPQGRQPQHF. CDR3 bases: TGTGCCAGCAGTCCACAGGGACGGCAGCCCCAGCATTTT.

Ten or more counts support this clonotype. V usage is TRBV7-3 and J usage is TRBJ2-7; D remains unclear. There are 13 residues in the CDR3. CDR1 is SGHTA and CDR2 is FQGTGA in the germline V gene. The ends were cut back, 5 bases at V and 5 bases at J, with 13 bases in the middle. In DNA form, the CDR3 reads TGTGCCAGCAGCGTAAGCGTAGACCACGAGCAGTACTTC. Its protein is CASSVSVDHEQYF.

The CDR3 DNA reads as TGTGCCAGCAGCTCTATCCACTCTGGAAACACCATATATTTT. Residues: CASSSIHSGNTIYF. The chain employs TRBV7-9 and TRBJ1-3; D uncertain. In germline, CDR1 is SEHNR, CDR2 FQNEAQ (reference sequence). The V and J ends lost 4 bases and 0 bases respectively, with 7 bases between them. There are 14 residues in the CDR3.

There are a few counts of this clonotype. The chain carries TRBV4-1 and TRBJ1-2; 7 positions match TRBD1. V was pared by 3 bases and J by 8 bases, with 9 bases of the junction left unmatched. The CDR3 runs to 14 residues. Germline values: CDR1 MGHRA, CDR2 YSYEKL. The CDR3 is CASSHPEQGVGYTF. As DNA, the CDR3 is TGCGCCAGCAGCCATCCCGAGCAGGGGGTGGGCTACACCTTC.

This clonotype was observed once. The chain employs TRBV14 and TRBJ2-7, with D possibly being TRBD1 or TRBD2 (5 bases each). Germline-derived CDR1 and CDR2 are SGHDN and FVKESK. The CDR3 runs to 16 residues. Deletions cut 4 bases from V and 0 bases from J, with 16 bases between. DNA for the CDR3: TGTGCCAGCAGCCGAGACCCGGGACGGCCCTCCTACGAGCAGTACTTC. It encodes CASSRDPGRPSYEQYF. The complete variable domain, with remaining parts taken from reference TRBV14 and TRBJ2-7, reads EAGVTQFPSHSVIEKGQTVTLRCDPISGHDNLYWYRRVMGKEIKFLLHFVKESKQDESGMPNNRFLAERTGGTYSTLKVQPAELEDSGVYFCASSRDPGRPSYEQYFGPGTRLTVT.

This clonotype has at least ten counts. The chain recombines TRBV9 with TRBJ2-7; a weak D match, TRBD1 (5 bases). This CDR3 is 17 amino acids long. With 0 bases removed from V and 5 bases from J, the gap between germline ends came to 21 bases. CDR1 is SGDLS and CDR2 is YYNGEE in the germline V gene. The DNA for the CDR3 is TGTGCCAGCAGCGTAGGACCCGGTGGGGCGTATGGAGACGAGCAGTACTTC. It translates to CASSVGPGGAYGDEQYF.

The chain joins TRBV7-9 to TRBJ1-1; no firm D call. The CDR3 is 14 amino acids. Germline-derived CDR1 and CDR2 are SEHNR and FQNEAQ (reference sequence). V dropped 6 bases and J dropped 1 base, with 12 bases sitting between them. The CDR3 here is CASRSYEGNTEAFF. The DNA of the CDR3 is TGTGCCAGCAGATCATACGAGGGGAACACTGAAGCTTTCTTT. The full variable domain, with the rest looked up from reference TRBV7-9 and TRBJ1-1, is DTGVSQNPRHKITKRGQNVTFRCDPISEHNRLYWYRQTLGQGPEFLTYFQNEAQLEKSRLLSDRFSAERPKGSFSTLEIQRTEQGDSAMYLCASRSYEGNTEAFFGQGTRLTVV.

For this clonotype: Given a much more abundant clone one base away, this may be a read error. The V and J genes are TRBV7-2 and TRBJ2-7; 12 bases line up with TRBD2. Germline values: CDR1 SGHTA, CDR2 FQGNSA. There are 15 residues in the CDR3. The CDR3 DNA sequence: TGTGCCAGCAGCAGGGGACTAGCGGGTTCCTACGAGCAGTGCTTC. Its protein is CASSRGLAGSYEQCF.

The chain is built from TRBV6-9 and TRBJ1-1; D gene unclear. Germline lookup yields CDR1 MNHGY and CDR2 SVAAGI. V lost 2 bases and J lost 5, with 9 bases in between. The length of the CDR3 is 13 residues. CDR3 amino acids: CASSYGVETEAFF. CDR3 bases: TGTGCCAGCAGTTATGGGGTTGAAACTGAAGCTTTCTTT.

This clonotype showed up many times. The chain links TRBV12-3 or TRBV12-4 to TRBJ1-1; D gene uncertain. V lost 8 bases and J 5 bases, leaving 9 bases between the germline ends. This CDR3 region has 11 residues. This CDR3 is CASGIHTEAFF. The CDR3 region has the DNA TGTGCCAGCGGAATACATACTGAAGCTTTCTTT.

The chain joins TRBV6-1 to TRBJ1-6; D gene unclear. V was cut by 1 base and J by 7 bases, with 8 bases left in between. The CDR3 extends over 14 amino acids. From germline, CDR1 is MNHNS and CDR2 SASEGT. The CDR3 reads CASSEGRWNSPLHF. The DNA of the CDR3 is TGTGCCAGCAGTGAAGGACGGTGGAATTCACCCCTCCACTTT.

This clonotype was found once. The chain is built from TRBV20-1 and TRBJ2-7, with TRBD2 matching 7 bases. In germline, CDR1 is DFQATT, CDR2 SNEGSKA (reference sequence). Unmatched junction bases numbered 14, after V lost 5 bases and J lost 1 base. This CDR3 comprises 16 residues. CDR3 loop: CSASPLGTTISYEQYF. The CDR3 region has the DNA TGCAGTGCTTCACCCCTCGGGACTACGATTTCCTACGAGCAGTACTTC.

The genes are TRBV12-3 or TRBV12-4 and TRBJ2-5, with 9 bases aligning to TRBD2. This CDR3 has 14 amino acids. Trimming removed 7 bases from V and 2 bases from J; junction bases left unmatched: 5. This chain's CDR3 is CASTSLAGQETQYF. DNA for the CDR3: TGTGCCAGCACCTCGCTAGCGGGGCAAGAGACCCAGTACTTC.

In nucleotides, the CDR3 is TGTGCCAGCAGCTTAGTTCCCTCGAGCCAAGAGACCCAGTACTTC. This encodes CASSLVPSSQETQYF. The gene calls are TRBV7-9 and TRBJ2-5; D ambiguous. CDR3 size: 15 residues. Germline CDR1 reads SEHNR; CDR2 reads FQNEAQ (reference sequence). V lost 1 base to trimming and J lost 1 base, with 10 bases between them.